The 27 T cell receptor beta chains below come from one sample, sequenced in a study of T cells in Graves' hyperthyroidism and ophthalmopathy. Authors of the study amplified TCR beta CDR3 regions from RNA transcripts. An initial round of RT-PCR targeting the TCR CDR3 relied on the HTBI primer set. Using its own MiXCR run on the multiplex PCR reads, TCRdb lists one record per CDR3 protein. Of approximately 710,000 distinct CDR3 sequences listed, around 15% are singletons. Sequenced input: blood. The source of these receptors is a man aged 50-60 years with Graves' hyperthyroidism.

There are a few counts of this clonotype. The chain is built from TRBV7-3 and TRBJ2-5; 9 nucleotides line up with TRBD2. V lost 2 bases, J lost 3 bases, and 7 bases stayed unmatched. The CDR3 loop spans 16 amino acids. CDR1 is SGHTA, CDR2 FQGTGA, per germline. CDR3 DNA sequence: TGTGCCAGCAGCTTATACGGCGGGAGGGCGAAAGAGACCCAGTACTTC. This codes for CASSLYGGRAKETQYF.

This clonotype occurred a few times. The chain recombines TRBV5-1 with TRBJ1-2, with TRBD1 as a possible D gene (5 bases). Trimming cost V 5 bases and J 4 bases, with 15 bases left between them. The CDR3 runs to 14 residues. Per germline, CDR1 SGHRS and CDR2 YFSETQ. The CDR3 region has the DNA TGCGCCAGCAGTAACAACCGGGACGTCTATGGCTACACCTTC. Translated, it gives CASSNNRDVYGYTF.

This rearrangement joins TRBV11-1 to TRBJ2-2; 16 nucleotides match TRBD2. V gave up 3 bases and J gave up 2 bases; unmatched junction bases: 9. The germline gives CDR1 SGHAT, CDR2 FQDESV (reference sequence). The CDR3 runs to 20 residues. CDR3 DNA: TGTGCCAGCAGCTTTCCGGGACTAGCGGGAGGGGAGGATAACACCGGGGAGCTGTTTTTT. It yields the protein CASSFPGLAGGEDNTGELFF.

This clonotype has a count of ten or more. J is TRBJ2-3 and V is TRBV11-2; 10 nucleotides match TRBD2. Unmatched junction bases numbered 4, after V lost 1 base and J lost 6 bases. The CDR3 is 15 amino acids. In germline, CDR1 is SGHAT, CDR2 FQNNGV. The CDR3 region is CASSLASGSPDTQYF. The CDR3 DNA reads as TGTGCCAGCAGCTTAGCTAGCGGGAGTCCCGATACGCAGTATTTT. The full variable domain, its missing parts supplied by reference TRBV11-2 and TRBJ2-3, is EAGVAQSPRYKIIEKRQSVAFWCNPISGHATLYWYQQILGQGPKLLIQFQNNGVVDDSQLPKDRFSAERLKGVDSTLKIQPAKLEDSAVYLCASSLASGSPDTQYFGPGTRLTVL.

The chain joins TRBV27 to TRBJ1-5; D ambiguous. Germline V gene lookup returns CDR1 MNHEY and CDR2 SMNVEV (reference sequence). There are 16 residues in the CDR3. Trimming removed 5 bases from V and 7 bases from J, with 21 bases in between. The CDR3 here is CASSPLHTDSGQPQHF. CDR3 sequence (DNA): TGTGCCAGCAGTCCCTTACATACCGACTCGGGGCAGCCCCAGCATTTT.

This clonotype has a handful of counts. CDR3 sequence: CASSPTSGRALETQYF. DNA of the CDR3: TGTGCCAGCAGCCCCACTAGCGGGAGGGCCTTGGAGACCCAGTACTTC. The chain has TRBV9 and TRBJ2-5; 13 bases align to TRBD2. V was pared by 4 bases and J by 5 bases, with 8 bases of the junction left unmatched. The CDR3 totals 16 residues. Germline CDR1 SGDLS, CDR2 YYNGEE.

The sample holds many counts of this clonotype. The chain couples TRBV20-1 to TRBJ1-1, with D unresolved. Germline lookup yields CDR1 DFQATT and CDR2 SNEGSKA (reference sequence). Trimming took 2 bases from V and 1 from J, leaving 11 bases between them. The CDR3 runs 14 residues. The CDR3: CSARRAAANTEAFF. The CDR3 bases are TGCAGTGCTAGAAGGGCGGCAGCGAACACTGAAGCTTTCTTT.

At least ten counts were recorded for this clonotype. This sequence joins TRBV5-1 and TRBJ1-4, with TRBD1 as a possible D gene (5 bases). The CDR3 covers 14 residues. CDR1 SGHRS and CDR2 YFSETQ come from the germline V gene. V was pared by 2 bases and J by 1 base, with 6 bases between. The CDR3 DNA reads TGCGCCAGCAGCTTCGGGGGAACTAATGAAAAACTGTTTTTT. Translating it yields CASSFGGTNEKLFF.

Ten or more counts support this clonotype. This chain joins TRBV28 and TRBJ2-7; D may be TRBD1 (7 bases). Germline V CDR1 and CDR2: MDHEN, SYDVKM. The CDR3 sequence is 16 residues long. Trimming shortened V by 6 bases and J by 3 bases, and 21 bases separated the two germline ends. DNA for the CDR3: TGTGCCAGCAGCTCGGGCGCGGGACAGAGCAACTACGAGCAGTACTTC. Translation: CASSSGAGQSNYEQYF.

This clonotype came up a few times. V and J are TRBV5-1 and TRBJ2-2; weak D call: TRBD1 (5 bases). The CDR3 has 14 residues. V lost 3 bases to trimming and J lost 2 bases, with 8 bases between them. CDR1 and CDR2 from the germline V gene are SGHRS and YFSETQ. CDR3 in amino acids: CASSSTANTGELFF. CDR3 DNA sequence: TGCGCCAGCAGCTCGACAGCCAACACCGGGGAGCTGTTTTTT.

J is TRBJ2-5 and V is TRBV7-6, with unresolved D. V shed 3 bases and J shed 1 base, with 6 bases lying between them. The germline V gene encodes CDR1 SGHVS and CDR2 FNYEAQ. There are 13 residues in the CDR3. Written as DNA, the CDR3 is TGTGCCAGCAGCTTCCAGTTCCAAGAGACCCAGTACTTC. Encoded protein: CASSFQFQETQYF. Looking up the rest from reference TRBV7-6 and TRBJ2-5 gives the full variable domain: GAGVSQSPRYKVTKRGQDVALRCDPISGHVSLYWYRQALGQGPEFLTYFNYEAQQDKSGLPNDRFSAERPEGSISTLTIQRTEQRDSAMYRCASSFQFQETQYFGPGTRLLVL.

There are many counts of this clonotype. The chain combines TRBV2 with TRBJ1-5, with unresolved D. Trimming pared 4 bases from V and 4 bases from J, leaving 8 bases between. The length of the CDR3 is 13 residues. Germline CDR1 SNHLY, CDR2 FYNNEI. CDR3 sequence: CASSAIVNQPQHF. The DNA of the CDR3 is TGTGCCAGCAGTGCGATCGTGAATCAGCCCCAGCATTTT. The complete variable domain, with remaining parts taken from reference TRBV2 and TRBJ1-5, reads EPEVTQTPSHQVTQMGQEVILRCVPISNHLYFYWYRQILGQKVEFLVSFYNNEISEKSEIFDDQFSVERPDGSNFTLKIRSTKLEDSAMYFCASSAIVNQPQHFGDGTRLSIL.

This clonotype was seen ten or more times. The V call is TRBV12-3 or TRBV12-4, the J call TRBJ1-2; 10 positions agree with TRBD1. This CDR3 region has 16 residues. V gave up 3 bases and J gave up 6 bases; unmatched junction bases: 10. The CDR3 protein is CASSFGPGQGIDGYTF. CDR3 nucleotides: TGTGCCAGCAGTTTTGGTCCGGGACAGGGGATAGATGGCTACACCTTC.

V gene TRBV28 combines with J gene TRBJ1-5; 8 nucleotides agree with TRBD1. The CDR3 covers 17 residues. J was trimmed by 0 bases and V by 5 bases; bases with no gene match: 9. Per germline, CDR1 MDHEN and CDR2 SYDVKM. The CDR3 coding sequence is TGTGCCAGCAGTCCCATAGACAGGGGTTATAGCAATCAGCCCCAGCATTTT. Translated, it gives CASSPIDRGYSNQPQHF.

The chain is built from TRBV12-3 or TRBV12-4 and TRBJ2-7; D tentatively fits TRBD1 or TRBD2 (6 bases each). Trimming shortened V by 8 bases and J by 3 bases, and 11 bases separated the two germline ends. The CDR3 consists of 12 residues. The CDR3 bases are TGTGCCAGCTTAGGGGGGAGCTACGAGCAGTACTTC. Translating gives CASLGGSYEQYF.

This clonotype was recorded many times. The CDR3 nucleotides are TGTGCCAGCAGGAGAGAGATTTCCTACGAGCAGTACTTC. This encodes CASRREISYEQYF. The chain carries TRBV12-3 or TRBV12-4 and TRBJ2-7; D unclear. The CDR3 sequence is 13 residues long. Trimming pared 6 bases from V and 1 base from J, leaving 10 bases between.

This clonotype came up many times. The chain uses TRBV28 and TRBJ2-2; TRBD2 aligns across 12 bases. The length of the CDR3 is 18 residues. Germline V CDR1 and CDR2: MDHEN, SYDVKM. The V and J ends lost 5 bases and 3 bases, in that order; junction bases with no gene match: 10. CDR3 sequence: CASSTVVGLAGYTGELFF. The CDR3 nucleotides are TGTGCCAGCAGTACGGTGGTTGGACTAGCGGGATACACCGGGGAGCTGTTTTTT.

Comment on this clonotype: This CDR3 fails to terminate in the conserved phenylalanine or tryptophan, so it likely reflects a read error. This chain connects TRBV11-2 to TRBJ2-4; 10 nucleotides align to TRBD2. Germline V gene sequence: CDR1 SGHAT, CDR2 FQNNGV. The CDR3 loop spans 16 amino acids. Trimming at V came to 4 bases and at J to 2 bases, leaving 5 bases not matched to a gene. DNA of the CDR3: TGTGCCAGCAGCTCCCGGACTAGCGGCTCCAAAAACATTCAGTACGTC. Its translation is CASSSRTSGSKNIQYV.

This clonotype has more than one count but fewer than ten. CDR3: CASSFRSGTGAEQYF. Written as DNA, the CDR3 is TGTGCCAGCAGCTTCCGCAGTGGGACAGGGGCCGAGCAGTACTTC. The gene calls are TRBV7-9 and TRBJ2-7, with TRBD1 identical over 10 bases. V lost 3 bases, J lost 6 bases, and 8 bases stayed unmatched. Germline CDR1 SEHNR, CDR2 FQNEAQ (reference sequence). The CDR3 loop spans 15 amino acids.

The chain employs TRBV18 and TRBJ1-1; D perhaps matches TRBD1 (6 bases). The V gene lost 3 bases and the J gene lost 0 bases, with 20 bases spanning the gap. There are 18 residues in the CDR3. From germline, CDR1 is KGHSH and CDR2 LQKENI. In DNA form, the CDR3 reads TGTGCCAGCTCACCTCTCGGGACGGGGGGCTCTATGAACACTGAAGCTTTCTTT. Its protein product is CASSPLGTGGSMNTEAFF.

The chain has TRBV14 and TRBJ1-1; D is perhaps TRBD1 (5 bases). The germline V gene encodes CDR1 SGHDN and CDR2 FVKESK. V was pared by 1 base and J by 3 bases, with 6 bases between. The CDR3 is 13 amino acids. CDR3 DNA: TGTGCCAGCAGCCAAGTGGGGCACACTGAAGCTTTCTTT. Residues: CASSQVGHTEAFF.

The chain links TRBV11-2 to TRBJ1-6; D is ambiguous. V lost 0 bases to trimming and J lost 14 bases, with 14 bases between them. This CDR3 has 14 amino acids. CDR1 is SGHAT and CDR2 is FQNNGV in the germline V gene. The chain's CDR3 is CASSLDPTSGSLHF. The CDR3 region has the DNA TGTGCCAGCAGCTTAGATCCTACTTCTGGGTCCCTCCACTTT.

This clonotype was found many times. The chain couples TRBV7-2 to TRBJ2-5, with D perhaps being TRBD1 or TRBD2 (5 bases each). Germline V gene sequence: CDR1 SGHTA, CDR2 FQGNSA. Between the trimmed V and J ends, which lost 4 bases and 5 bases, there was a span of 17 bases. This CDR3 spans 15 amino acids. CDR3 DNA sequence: TGTGCCAGCAGCTCCGGGACCCTTCTTAGGGAGACCCAGTACTTC. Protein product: CASSSGTLLRETQYF. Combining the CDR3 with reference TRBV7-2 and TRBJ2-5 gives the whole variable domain GAGVSQSPSNKVTEKGKDVELRCDPISGHTALYWYRQSLGQGLEFLIYFQGNSAPDKSGLPSDRFSAERTGGSVSTLTIQRTQQEDSAVYLCASSSGTLLRETQYFGPGTRLLVL.

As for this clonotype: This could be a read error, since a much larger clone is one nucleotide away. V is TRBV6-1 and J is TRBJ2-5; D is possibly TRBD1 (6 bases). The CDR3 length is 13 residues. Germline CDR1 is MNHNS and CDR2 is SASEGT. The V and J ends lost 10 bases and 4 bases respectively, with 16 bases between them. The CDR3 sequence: CAIRRTAGETQYF. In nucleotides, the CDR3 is TGTGCCATCAGGAGGACAGCCGGAGAGACCCAGTACTTC.

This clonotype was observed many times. The CDR3 spells CASSLTRDNQPQHF. The CDR3 DNA sequence: TGTGCCAGCAGTTTGACGCGGGACAATCAGCCCCAGCATTTT. The chain joins TRBV27 to TRBJ1-5; D is unresolved. V shed 3 bases and J shed 3 bases, with 9 bases lying between them. Germline loops: CDR1 MNHEY, CDR2 SMNVEV (reference sequence). The CDR3 is 14 amino acids.

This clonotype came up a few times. CDR3 amino acids: CASSTHGGLDYGYTF. As DNA, the CDR3 is TGTGCCAGCAGCACCCACGGGGGGTTGGACTATGGCTACACCTTC. This chain links TRBV28 with TRBJ1-2; D is possibly TRBD1 (5 bases). The CDR3 has 15 amino acids. The V and J ends lost 6 bases and 3 bases respectively, with 17 bases between them. Germline lookup yields CDR1 MDHEN and CDR2 SYDVKM.

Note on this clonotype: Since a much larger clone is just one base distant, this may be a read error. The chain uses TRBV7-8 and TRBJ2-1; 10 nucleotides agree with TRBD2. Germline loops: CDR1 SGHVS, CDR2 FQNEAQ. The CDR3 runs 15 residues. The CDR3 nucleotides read TGTACCAGCAGCTTAACCGGGACTAGCGTTTTCGAGCAGTTCTTC. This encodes CTSSLTGTSVFEQFF.